The TCR beta chain under discussion was sequenced for a study of shared clonotypes between healthy human individuals. Per the germline V gene, CDR1 is MNHEY and CDR2 is SVGAGI. The CDR3 has 11 residues. The J segment lost 13 bases and the V segment lost 5 bases, leaving 4 bases of the junction unmatched. TCRdb's table, derived via immunoSEQ multiplex PCR, lists solely in-frame clones and lacks some. This sample has about a million clones, with 76% found just once. The chain recombines TRBV6-5 with TRBJ1-4; 7 positions match TRBD1. This clonotype originated in a man between 18 and 35 years old in good health. Source material: memory CD4+ T cells sorted from blood. Subset: CD45RA-negative fraction. CDR3 coding DNA: TGTGCCAGCAGTGAAAACAGGGGACTGTTTTTT. This translates into CASSENRGLFF.